This TCR beta chain was captured in a study of T cell responses to AZD1222 COVID-19 vaccine. Notes on this clone: The target antigen is unknown.

Generated by immunoSEQ multiplex PCR, the TCRdb table keeps only in-frame clones and is missing some. The sample includes fewer than 180,000 clones, around 94% of them seen just once. This CDR3 has 13 amino acids. Germline CDR1 and CDR2: ENHRY and SYGVKD. The junction had 1 base not matched to a gene; V was cut back by 7 bases and J by 0 bases. Study-level points and caveats: Within unmutated variant regions lay the reported targets of nearly half of spike-specific TCRs.

This rearrangement joins TRBV10-3 to TRBJ2-3; 7 nucleotides align to TRBD1. The source was peripheral blood, collected on day 0 of AZD1222 vaccination. The TCR comes from an adult in good health. The CDR3 DNA sequence: TGTGCCATCAAGACAGGGAGCACAGATACGCAGTATTTT. Amino acids: CAIKTGSTDTQYF.